This T cell receptor (beta chain) derives from a study of CD8+CD57+ T cells in acquired aplastic anemia. Study-level background: Quantities of DNA derived from sorted CD4+ and CD8+ cells averaged approximately 3.5 ug.

Using genomic DNA as the template, TCR beta VDJ and CDR3 profiling was carried out. Each CDR3 protein gets one entry after TCRdb re-called the reads with MiXCR. The table records 200,000 to 300,000 distinct CDR3 sequences, around 82% of them present only once. Broader study findings: Fewer than 30 shared CD8+ CDR3s appeared highly expressed within patients' immunodominant clones.

As for this clonotype: Its specificity is not known.

Trimming took 0 bases from V and 2 from J, leaving 9 bases between them. This CDR3 has 14 amino acids. Germline V gene lookup returns CDR1 SGHRS and CDR2 YFSETQ. Patients sequenced had flow cytometry evidence of CD8+CD57+ cell expansion. There were no patients without severe acquired aplastic anemia. The chain carries TRBV5-1 and TRBJ2-7, with D perhaps matching TRBD1 or TRBD2 (5 bases each). The TCR originated in a human donor with aplastic anemia. Sequenced input: sorted CD4+, CD8+, or CD8+CD57+ T cells (not recorded which) from PBMCs. The DNA of the CDR3 is TGCGCCAGCAGCTTGGCCGGGACCGCCTACGAGCAGTACTTC. Translating gives CASSLAGTAYEQYF.